Presented here are 25 T cell receptor beta chains from one specimen sequenced in a study of blood T cell repertoires in COVID-19. Generated by immunoSEQ multiplex PCR, the TCRdb table keeps only in-frame clones and is missing some. Of 80,000 to 90,000 clones in the sample, roughly 86% were seen once. The sequencing input was peripheral blood. Every receptor here comes from a man aged 40-49 years with acute or convalescent COVID-19.

This chain joins TRBV27 and TRBJ2-1; 9 bases fit TRBD1. Germline CDR1 MNHEY, CDR2 SMNVEV (reference sequence). There are 15 residues in the CDR3. The ends lost 8 bases at V and 10 bases at J; junction bases unmatched: 15. The DNA of the CDR3 is TGTGCCAGCCGTACCGGGACAGGGATCTTCGGAGAGCAGTTCTTC. Protein: CASRTGTGIFGEQFF.

The genes are TRBV30 and TRBJ1-1; 10 nucleotides match TRBD1. This CDR3 has 14 residues. Germline loops: CDR1 GTSNPN, CDR2 SVGIG (reference sequence). The V and J ends lost 4 bases and 0 bases, in that order; junction bases with no gene match: 2. CDR3 in amino acids: CAWTGTGVNTEAFF. CDR3 bases: TGTGCCTGGACCGGGACAGGGGTGAACACTGAAGCTTTCTTT.

The chain joins TRBV11-2 to TRBJ2-7, with D possibly TRBD2 on 6 matching bases. In germline, CDR1 is SGHAT, CDR2 FQNNGV. This CDR3 comprises 14 residues. Between the trimmed V and J ends, which lost 1 base and 5 bases, there was a span of 12 bases. The CDR3 loop reads CASSLVSGVNEQYF. The CDR3 DNA reads as TGTGCCAGCAGCTTAGTATCGGGAGTCAACGAGCAGTACTTC. Using reference TRBV11-2 and TRBJ2-7 for the parts outside the CDR3, the full variable domain is EAGVAQSPRYKIIEKRQSVAFWCNPISGHATLYWYQQILGQGPKLLIQFQNNGVVDDSQLPKDRFSAERLKGVDSTLKIQPAKLEDSAVYLCASSLVSGVNEQYFGPGTRLTVT.

The chain links TRBV29-1 to TRBJ1-4; the D gene is possibly TRBD1 (5 bases). CDR3 size: 14 residues. V was trimmed by 1 base and J by 0 bases, leaving 6 bases between them. Germline CDR1 SQVTM, CDR2 ANQGSEA. CDR3 DNA: TGCAGCGTTGAAGTAGGGGCAACTAATGAAAAACTGTTTTTT. As protein: CSVEVGATNEKLFF.

The rearrangement joins TRBV10-3 to TRBJ1-1; 12 bases are a match to TRBD1. Germline loops: CDR1 ENHRY, CDR2 SYGVKD. Germline trimming cut 10 bases from V and 5 bases from J; bases unmatched to any gene: 14. This CDR3 is 16 amino acids long. The CDR3: CATRDRGRQGGTEAFF. In DNA form, the CDR3 reads TGTGCCACCAGGGACAGGGGGCGACAAGGGGGAACTGAAGCTTTCTTT.

The genes are TRBV5-6 and TRBJ2-3; 9 nucleotides align to TRBD2. Looked up from germline, CDR1 is SGHDT and CDR2 is YYEEEE. This CDR3 comprises 15 residues. V was pared by 5 bases and J by 0 bases, with 4 bases of the junction left unmatched. CDR3 amino acids: CASRTGLASTDTQYF. The DNA for the CDR3 is TGTGCCAGCAGAACTGGACTAGCGAGCACAGATACGCAGTATTTT.

The chain combines TRBV7-2 with TRBJ1-1; TRBD1 might be the D (5 bases). The V gene's germline CDR1 is SGHTA and CDR2 FQGNSA. V lost 0 bases to trimming and J lost 6 bases, with 11 bases between them. The CDR3 has 14 residues. Here the CDR3 reads CASSLALAGSEAFF. The CDR3 DNA sequence: TGTGCCAGCAGCTTAGCGCTGGCAGGGTCTGAAGCTTTCTTT.

The chain uses TRBV3-1 (or the pseudogene TRBV3-2) and TRBJ2-1; 8 bases are shared with TRBD1. The CDR3 is made up of 14 amino acids. The V and J ends lost 3 bases and 9 bases, in that order; junction bases with no gene match: 7. Germline CDR1 is LGHDT and CDR2 is YNNKEL (reference sequence). CDR3 protein: CASSHGQGRSEQFF. The CDR3 DNA reads TGTGCCAGCAGCCACGGACAGGGTCGCAGTGAGCAGTTCTTC.

V is TRBV5-5 and J is TRBJ2-7; D is possibly TRBD2 (6 bases). The CDR3 has 11 amino acids. Germline V gives CDR1 SGHKS, CDR2 YYEKEE (reference sequence). Trimming shortened V by 4 bases and J by 7 bases, and 9 bases separated the two germline ends. In DNA form, the CDR3 reads TGTGCCAGCAGCCTGCTAGCGGAGCAGTACTTC. It translates to CASSLLAEQYF. The full variable domain, with the rest looked up from reference TRBV5-5 and TRBJ2-7, is DAGVTQSPTHLIKTRGQQVTLRCSPISGHKSVSWYQQVLGQGPQFIFQYYEKEERGRGNFPDRFSARQFPNYSSELNVNALLLGDSALYLCASSLLAEQYFGPGTRLTVT.

This clone has only one observation. The chain joins TRBV2 to TRBJ1-1; 7 bases align to TRBD1. The germline CDR1 and CDR2 sequences are SNHLY and FYNNEI. The CDR3 extends over 15 amino acids. V lost 7 bases, J lost 0 bases, and 8 bases stayed unmatched. This CDR3 is CASTRDRSLNTEAFF. The CDR3 DNA sequence: TGTGCCAGCACCCGGGACAGAAGTTTGAACACTGAAGCTTTCTTT. The entire variable domain, with the rest obtained from reference TRBV2 and TRBJ1-1, is as follows: EPEVTQTPSHQVTQMGQEVILRCVPISNHLYFYWYRQILGQKVEFLVSFYNNEISEKSEIFDDQFSVERPDGSNFTLKIRSTKLEDSAMYFCASTRDRSLNTEAFFGQGTRLTVV.

This clone has only a few counts. The J gene is TRBJ2-1, the V gene TRBV7-9, with a possible D match to TRBD2 (5 bases). V was clipped by 0 bases and J by 10 bases, with 10 bases between them. The germline V gene has CDR1 SEHNR and CDR2 FQNEAQ (reference sequence). This CDR3 has 13 residues. The CDR3 loop is CASSLALAWEQFF. The CDR3 DNA follows: TGTGCCAGCAGCTTAGCGCTAGCCTGGGAGCAGTTCTTC.

This chain joins TRBV12-3 or TRBV12-4 and TRBJ2-5; TRBD1 might be the D (6 bases). The CDR3 is 13 residues long. Deletions cut 5 bases from V and 7 bases from J, with 14 bases between. Here the CDR3 DNA reads TGTGCCAGCAGTCACAGGGTTTCTGGGACCCAGTACTTC. This translates into CASSHRVSGTQYF.

The chain uses TRBV12-3 or TRBV12-4 and TRBJ2-2; D gene ambiguous. Trimming took off 4 bases at V and 7 bases at J, with 7 bases between the two ends. There are 12 residues in the CDR3. The CDR3 reads CASSYNFGELFF. CDR3 DNA sequence: TGTGCCAGCAGTTACAATTTCGGGGAGCTGTTTTTT.

This chain uses TRBV4-1 with TRBJ2-3; TRBD2 matches 11 bases. Germline trimming cut 4 bases from V and 0 bases from J; bases unmatched to any gene: 6. Looked up from germline, CDR1 is MGHRA and CDR2 is YSYEKL. CDR3 length: 17 residues. CDR3 DNA sequence: TGCGCCAGCAGCCTTTTAGCGGGGGGGGGTAGCACAGATACGCAGTATTTT. It codes for CASSLLAGGGSTDTQYF.

The gene calls are TRBV7-9 and TRBJ1-2, with D tentatively TRBD1 (5 bases). Per germline, CDR1 SEHNR and CDR2 FQNEAQ (reference sequence). Trimming shortened V by 3 bases and J by 6 bases, and 11 bases separated the two germline ends. This CDR3 contains 13 residues. The CDR3 loop reads CASSFREGDGYTF. CDR3 DNA sequence: TGTGCCAGCAGCTTCAGGGAAGGGGATGGCTACACCTTC.

In its sample, this clone was seen a few times. This chain uses TRBV5-1 with TRBJ1-6; weak D call: TRBD1 (5 bases). V was shortened by 0 bases and J by 5 bases, with 6 bases between the two germline ends. The germline CDR1 and CDR2 sequences are SGHRS and YFSETQ. The CDR3 sequence is 14 residues long. CDR3 loop: CASSLEGNNSPLHF. CDR3 DNA sequence: TGCGCCAGCAGCTTGGAGGGGAATAATTCACCCCTCCACTTT.

V and J are TRBV7-3 and TRBJ2-1; maybe TRBD2 (5 bases). The CDR3 totals 16 residues. Germline-derived CDR1 and CDR2 are SGHTA and FQGTGA. Trimming stripped 3 bases from V and 6 bases from J, with 18 bases between. This CDR3 is CASSFDSTRNPNEQFF. The CDR3 nucleotides read TGTGCCAGCAGCTTCGACTCTACTAGAAATCCCAATGAGCAGTTCTTC.

The rearrangement joins TRBV7-9 to TRBJ1-6; D perhaps matches TRBD1 (6 bases). V lost 5 bases to trimming and J lost 3 bases, with 11 bases between them. Germline assignment: CDR1 SEHNR and CDR2 FQNEAQ (reference sequence). CDR3 length: 15 amino acids. Written as DNA, the CDR3 is TGTGCCAGCAGCCCAGGGGACGGCTATAATTCACCCCTCCACTTT. It is translated as CASSPGDGYNSPLHF. Full variable domain (missing parts from reference TRBV7-9 and TRBJ1-6): DTGVSQNPRHKITKRGQNVTFRCDPISEHNRLYWYRQTLGQGPEFLTYFQNEAQLEKSRLLSDRFSAERPKGSFSTLEIQRTEQGDSAMYLCASSPGDGYNSPLHFGNGTRLTVT.

The chain links TRBV23-1 to TRBJ1-1; weak D call: TRBD1 (5 bases). TRBV23-1 is noted as an ORF with a role that remains uncertain. CDR3 size: 14 residues. V was trimmed by 2 bases and J by 5 bases, leaving 12 bases between them. The CDR3 is CASSQAGEETEAFF. CDR3 bases: TGCGCCAGCAGTCAAGCGGGGGAAGAAACTGAAGCTTTCTTT.

The gene calls are TRBV5-4 and TRBJ1-3; D unclear. Germline V lookup: CDR1 SGHNT, CDR2 YYREEE (reference sequence). This CDR3 comprises 16 residues. Trimming left V 2 bases short and J 0 bases short, with 12 bases between. Written as DNA, the CDR3 is TGTGCCAGCAGCTTCCCGGGTCCCAACTCTGGAAACACCATATATTTT. It encodes CASSFPGPNSGNTIYF.

The chain links TRBV11-2 to TRBJ2-7, with a possible D match to TRBD2 (5 bases). Germline-derived CDR1 and CDR2 are SGHAT and FQNNGV. The CDR3 totals 16 residues. Trimming took 0 bases from V and 5 from J, leaving 17 bases between them. The CDR3 reads CASSLDFQLLSDEQYF. DNA of the CDR3: TGTGCCAGCAGCTTAGACTTCCAGTTGCTTAGCGACGAGCAGTACTTC.

The V gene is TRBV7-6, the J gene TRBJ2-7, with 7 positions matching TRBD2. The CDR3 is 15 residues long. The germline V gene encodes CDR1 SGHVS and CDR2 FNYEAQ. V shed 5 bases, J shed 2 bases, and the junction held 9 bases outside the gene matches. The CDR3 nucleotides read TGTGCCAGCAGCCCTAGCGGTCTAGGGGCCTACGAGCAGTACTTC. Amino acids: CASSPSGLGAYEQYF.

This sequence joins TRBV6-4 and TRBJ2-1; D not resolved. CDR3 length: 13 residues. The V gene's germline CDR1 is MRHNA and CDR2 SNTAGT. V was clipped by 6 bases and J by 7 bases, with 13 bases between them. The CDR3 region is CASSGESGNEQFF. CDR3 sequence (DNA): TGTGCCAGCAGCGGCGAGTCCGGGAATGAGCAGTTCTTC.

The chain joins TRBV27 to TRBJ2-3, with TRBD1 as a possible D gene (5 bases). The CDR3 contains 13 residues. Germline V gives CDR1 MNHEY, CDR2 SMNVEV (reference sequence). Trimming removed 4 bases from V and 2 bases from J, with 7 bases in between. CDR3 DNA: TGTGCCAGCAGTTCAGGGTACACAGATACGCAGTATTTT. Its translation is CASSSGYTDTQYF.

This rearrangement joins TRBV7-2 to TRBJ1-1; D is possibly TRBD1 (5 bases). Germline values: CDR1 SGHTA, CDR2 FQGNSA. The length of the CDR3 is 13 residues. Trimming took 1 base from V and 4 from J, leaving 7 bases between them. The DNA for the CDR3 is TGTGCCAGCAGCTTAGTTCAGGGCACTGAAGCTTTCTTT. Translated, it gives CASSLVQGTEAFF.